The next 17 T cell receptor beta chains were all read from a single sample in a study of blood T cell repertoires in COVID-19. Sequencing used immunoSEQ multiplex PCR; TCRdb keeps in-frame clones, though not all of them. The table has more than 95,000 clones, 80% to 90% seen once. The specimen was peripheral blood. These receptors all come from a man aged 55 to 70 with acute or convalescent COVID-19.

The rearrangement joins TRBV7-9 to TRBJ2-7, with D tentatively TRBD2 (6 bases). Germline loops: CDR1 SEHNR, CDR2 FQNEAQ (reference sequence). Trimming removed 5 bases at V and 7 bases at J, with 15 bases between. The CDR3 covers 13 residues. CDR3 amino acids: CASSRSGSWEQYF. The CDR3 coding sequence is TGTGCCAGCAGCCGGAGCGGGTCTTGGGAGCAGTACTTC.

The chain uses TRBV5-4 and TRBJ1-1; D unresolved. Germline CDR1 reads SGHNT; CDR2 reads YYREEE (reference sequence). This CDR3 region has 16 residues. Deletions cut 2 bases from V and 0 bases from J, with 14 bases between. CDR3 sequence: CASSLGRGVVNTEAFF. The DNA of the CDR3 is TGTGCCAGCAGCTTAGGCCGGGGTGTGGTGAACACTGAAGCTTTCTTT.

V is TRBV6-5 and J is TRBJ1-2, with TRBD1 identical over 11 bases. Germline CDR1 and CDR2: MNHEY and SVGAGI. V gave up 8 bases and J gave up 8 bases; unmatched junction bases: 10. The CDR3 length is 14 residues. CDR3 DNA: TGTGCCAGCGCTGTTGGGACAGGGGGTCGGGGCTACACCTTC. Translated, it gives CASAVGTGGRGYTF.

The CDR3 here is CASSSGLDGETQYF. CDR3 sequence (DNA): TGTGCCAGCAGCTCGGGACTCGATGGAGAGACCCAGTACTTC. This chain links TRBV5-4 with TRBJ2-5; weak D call: TRBD2 (6 bases). V was cut by 3 bases and J by 4 bases, with 13 bases left in between. The CDR3 has 14 residues. CDR1 and CDR2 from the germline V gene are SGHNT and YYREEE (reference sequence).

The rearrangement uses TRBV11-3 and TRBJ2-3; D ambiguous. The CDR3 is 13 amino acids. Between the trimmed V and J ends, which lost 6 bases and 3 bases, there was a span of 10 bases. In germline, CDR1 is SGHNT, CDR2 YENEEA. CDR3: CASSMGLTDTQYF. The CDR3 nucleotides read TGTGCCAGCAGTATGGGCCTTACAGATACGCAGTATTTT.

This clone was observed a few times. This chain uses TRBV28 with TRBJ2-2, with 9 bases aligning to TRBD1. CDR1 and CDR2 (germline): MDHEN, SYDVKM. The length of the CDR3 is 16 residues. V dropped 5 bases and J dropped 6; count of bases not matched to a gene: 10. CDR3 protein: CASSLLPGQGPGELFF. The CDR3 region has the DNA TGTGCCAGCAGTCTCCTTCCGGGACAGGGCCCCGGGGAGCTGTTTTTT. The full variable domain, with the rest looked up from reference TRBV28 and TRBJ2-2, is DVKVTQSSRYLVKRTGEKVFLECVQDMDHENMFWYRQDPGLGLRLIYFSYDVKMKEKGDIPEGYSVSREKKERFSLILESASTNQTSMYLCASSLLPGQGPGELFFGEGSRLTVL.

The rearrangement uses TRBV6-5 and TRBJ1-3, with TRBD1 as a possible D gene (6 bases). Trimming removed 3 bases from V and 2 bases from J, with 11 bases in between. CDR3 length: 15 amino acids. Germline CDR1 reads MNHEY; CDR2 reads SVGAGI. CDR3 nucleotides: TGTGCCAGCAGTTATGGGGCAGGGGCTGGAAACACCATATATTTT. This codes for CASSYGAGAGNTIYF.

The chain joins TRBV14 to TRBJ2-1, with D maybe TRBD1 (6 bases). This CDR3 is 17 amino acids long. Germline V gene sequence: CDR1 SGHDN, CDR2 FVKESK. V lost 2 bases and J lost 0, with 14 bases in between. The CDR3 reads CASSQLTGTSSYNEQFF. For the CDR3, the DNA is TGTGCCAGCAGCCAACTGACAGGTACGAGCTCCTACAATGAGCAGTTCTTC.

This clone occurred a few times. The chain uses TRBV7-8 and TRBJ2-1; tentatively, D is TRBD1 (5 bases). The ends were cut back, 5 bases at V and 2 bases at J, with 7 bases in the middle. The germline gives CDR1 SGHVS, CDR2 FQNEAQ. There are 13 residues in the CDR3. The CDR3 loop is CASSDSTYNEQFF. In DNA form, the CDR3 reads TGTGCCAGCAGCGACAGTACCTACAATGAGCAGTTCTTC.

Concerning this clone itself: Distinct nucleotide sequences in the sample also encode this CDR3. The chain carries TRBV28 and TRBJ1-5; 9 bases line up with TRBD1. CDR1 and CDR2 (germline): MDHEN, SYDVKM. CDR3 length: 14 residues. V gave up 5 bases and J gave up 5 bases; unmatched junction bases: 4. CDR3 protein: CASSPGQGDQPQHF. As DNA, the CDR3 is TGTGCCAGCAGTCCGGGACAGGGAGATCAGCCCCAGCATTTT. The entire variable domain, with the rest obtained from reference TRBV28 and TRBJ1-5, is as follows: DVKVTQSSRYLVKRTGEKVFLECVQDMDHENMFWYRQDPGLGLRLIYFSYDVKMKEKGDIPEGYSVSREKKERFSLILESASTNQTSMYLCASSPGQGDQPQHFGDGTRLSIL.

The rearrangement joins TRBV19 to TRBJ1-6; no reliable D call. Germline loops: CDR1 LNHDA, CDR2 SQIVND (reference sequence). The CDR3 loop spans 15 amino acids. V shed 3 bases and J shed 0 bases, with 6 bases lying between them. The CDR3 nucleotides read TGTGCCAGTAGTATCCCGAGCTCCTATAATTCACCCCTCCACTTT. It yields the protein CASSIPSSYNSPLHF. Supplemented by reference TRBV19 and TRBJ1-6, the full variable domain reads DGGITQSPKYLFRKEGQNVTLSCEQNLNHDAMYWYRQDPGQGLRLIYYSQIVNDFQKGDIAEGYSVSREKKESFPLTVTSAQKNPTAFYLCASSIPSSYNSPLHFGNGTRLTVT.

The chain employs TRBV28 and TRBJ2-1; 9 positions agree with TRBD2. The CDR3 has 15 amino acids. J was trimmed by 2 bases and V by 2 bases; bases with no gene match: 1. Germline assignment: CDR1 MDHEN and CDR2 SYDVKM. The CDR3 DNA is TGTGCCAGCAGTTTACAGCGGGGGGCCTACAATGAGCAGTTCTTC. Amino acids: CASSLQRGAYNEQFF.

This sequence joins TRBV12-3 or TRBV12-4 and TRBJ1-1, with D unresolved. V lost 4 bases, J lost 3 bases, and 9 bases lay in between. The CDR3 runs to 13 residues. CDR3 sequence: CASSWRGYTEAFF. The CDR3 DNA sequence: TGTGCCAGCAGTTGGCGGGGATACACTGAAGCTTTCTTT.

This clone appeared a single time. The CDR3 spells CASSQAARRTEAFF. The CDR3 nucleotides are TGTGCCAGCAGCCAAGCGGCCAGGCGTACTGAAGCTTTCTTT. V and J are TRBV3-1 (or the pseudogene TRBV3-2) and TRBJ1-1; D remains unclear. Trimming left V 1 base short and J 5 bases short, with 11 bases between. The length of the CDR3 is 14 residues. Germline CDR1 LGHDT, CDR2 YNNKEL (reference sequence).

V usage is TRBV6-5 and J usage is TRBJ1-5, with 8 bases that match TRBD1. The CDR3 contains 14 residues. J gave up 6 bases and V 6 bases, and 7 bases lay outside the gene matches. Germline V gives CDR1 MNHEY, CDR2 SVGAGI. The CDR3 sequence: CASSPDRGSQPQHF. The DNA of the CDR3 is TGTGCCAGCAGCCCCGACAGGGGCAGTCAGCCCCAGCATTTT.

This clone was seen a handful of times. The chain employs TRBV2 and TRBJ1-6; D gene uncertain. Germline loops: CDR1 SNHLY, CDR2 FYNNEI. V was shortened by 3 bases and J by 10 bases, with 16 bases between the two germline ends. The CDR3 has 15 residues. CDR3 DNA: TGTGCCAGCAGTGATCCGGACCTAGGGAGGTCACCCCTCCACTTT. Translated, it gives CASSDPDLGRSPLHF. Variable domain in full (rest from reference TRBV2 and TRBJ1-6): EPEVTQTPSHQVTQMGQEVILRCVPISNHLYFYWYRQILGQKVEFLVSFYNNEISEKSEIFDDQFSVERPDGSNFTLKIRSTKLEDSAMYFCASSDPDLGRSPLHFGNGTRLTVT.

The CDR3 coding sequence is TGTGCCAGCAGTTCCCAAAGACGGGGGATTTCACCCCTCCACTTT. Amino acid sequence: CASSSQRRGISPLHF. The chain recombines TRBV27 with TRBJ1-6; TRBD1 might be the D (5 bases). The germline gives CDR1 MNHEY, CDR2 SMNVEV (reference sequence). The length of the CDR3 is 15 residues. Trimming left V 4 bases short and J 9 bases short, with 16 bases between.